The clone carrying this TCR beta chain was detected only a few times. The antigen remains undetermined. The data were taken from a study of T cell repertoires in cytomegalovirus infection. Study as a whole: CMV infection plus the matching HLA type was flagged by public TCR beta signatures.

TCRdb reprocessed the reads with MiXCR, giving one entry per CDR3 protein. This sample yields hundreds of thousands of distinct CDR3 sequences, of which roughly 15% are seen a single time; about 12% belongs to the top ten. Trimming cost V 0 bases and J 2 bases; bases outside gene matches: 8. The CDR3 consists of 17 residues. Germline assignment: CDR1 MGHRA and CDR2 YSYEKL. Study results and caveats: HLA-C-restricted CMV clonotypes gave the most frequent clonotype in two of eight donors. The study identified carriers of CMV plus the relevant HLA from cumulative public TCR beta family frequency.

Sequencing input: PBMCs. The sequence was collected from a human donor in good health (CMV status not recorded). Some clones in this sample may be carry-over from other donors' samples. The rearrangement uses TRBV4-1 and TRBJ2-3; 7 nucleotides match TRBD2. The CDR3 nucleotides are TGCGCCAGCAGCCAAGATAGCGGCGGGGGTCCCACAGATACGCAGTATTTT. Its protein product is CASSQDSGGGPTDTQYF.